The 31 T cell receptor beta chains reported below all come from one sample, sequenced in a study of blood T cell repertoires in COVID-19. Clones were sequenced by immunoSEQ multiplex PCR, and TCRdb holds only the in-frame ones, with some missing. In the table there are a few hundred thousand clones, roughly 90% of which are singletons. Input material: peripheral blood. The receptors were sampled from a woman aged 55 to 70 with COVID-19, enrolled during active disease.

This rearrangement joins TRBV6-1 to TRBJ2-7, with D unclear. Per germline, CDR1 MNHNS and CDR2 SASEGT. This CDR3 contains 14 residues. V was cut by 3 bases and J by 0 bases, with 9 bases left in between. CDR3 in DNA: TGTGCCAGCAGTGATTCAGGTCTCTCCTACGAGCAGTACTTC. Translation gives CASSDSGLSYEQYF.

This chain uses TRBV6-5 with TRBJ2-7; possible D gene TRBD1, 6 bases. Germline V gene sequence: CDR1 MNHEY, CDR2 SVGAGI. The CDR3 spans 14 residues. The V and J ends lost 6 bases and 1 base respectively, with 13 bases between them. CDR3 protein: CASSSRTDSYEQYF. The CDR3 coding sequence is TGTGCCAGCAGCTCCCGGACAGATTCCTACGAGCAGTACTTC.

The chain recombines TRBV25-1 with TRBJ1-1; 8 bases line up with TRBD1. There are 16 residues in the CDR3. The V gene's germline CDR1 is MGHDK and CDR2 SYGVNS. With 2 bases clipped from V and 3 bases from J, the junction kept 8 bases outside the gene matches. In DNA form, the CDR3 reads TGTGCCAGCAGTGAAGTCAGGGGGCAGGCGGACACTGAAGCTTTCTTT. It codes for CASSEVRGQADTEAFF.

The chain links TRBV5-1 to TRBJ2-2, with no clear D. The V and J ends lost 1 base and 4 bases respectively, with 8 bases between them. This CDR3 region has 14 residues. CDR1 SGHRS and CDR2 YFSETQ come from the germline V gene. CDR3 sequence (DNA): TGCGCCAGCAGCTTGACTACAATCACCGGGGAGCTGTTTTTT. Its protein is CASSLTTITGELFF.

The chain combines TRBV10-3 with TRBJ1-5; TRBD1 matches 7 bases. V shed 2 bases and J 7 bases; nucleotides not matched to a gene: 5. Germline-derived CDR1 and CDR2 are ENHRY and SYGVKD. This CDR3 spans 14 amino acids. The CDR3 DNA sequence: TGTGCCATCAGTGAGCTTTACAGGGGCCAGCCCCAGCATTTT. As protein: CAISELYRGQPQHF.

The rearrangement uses TRBV9 and TRBJ2-5; 13 bases line up with TRBD2. The length of the CDR3 is 18 residues. Germline-derived CDR1 and CDR2 are SGDLS and YYNGEE. Trimming removed 0 bases from V and 2 bases from J; junction bases left unmatched: 7. The CDR3 DNA reads as TGTGCCAGCAGCGTAGCTACTAGCGGGGGGGCCTATCAAGAGACCCAGTACTTC. Translated: CASSVATSGGAYQETQYF.

This clone was seen a handful of times. The chain carries TRBV7-3 and TRBJ1-6; perhaps TRBD1 as D (6 bases). Germline CDR1 reads SGHTA; CDR2 reads FQGTGA. The CDR3 runs to 17 residues. Trimming removed 1 base from V and 7 bases from J, with 17 bases in between. CDR3 loop: CASSLNGRGRMNSPLHF. Written as DNA, the CDR3 is TGTGCCAGCAGCTTAAACGGGCGGGGGCGGATGAATTCACCCCTCCACTTT.

J is TRBJ1-1 and V is TRBV18; D unclear. The CDR3 is 15 residues long. V gave up 2 bases and J gave up 0 bases, with 10 bases separating them. From germline, CDR1 is KGHSH and CDR2 LQKENI. The CDR3 coding sequence is TGTGCCAGCTCACCAGCCTCCCAGTTGAACACTGAAGCTTTCTTT. Amino acid sequence: CASSPASQLNTEAFF.

The chain joins TRBV5-5 to TRBJ2-7; TRBD1 matches 7 bases. The trim removed 0 bases at V and 0 bases at J, leaving 3 bases unmatched. The CDR3 sequence is 15 residues long. Germline V gives CDR1 SGHKS, CDR2 YYEKEE (reference sequence). The CDR3 protein is CASSLVGTVSYEQYF. CDR3 DNA: TGTGCCAGCAGCTTGGTGGGGACAGTCTCCTACGAGCAGTACTTC.

This clone has only a few counts. The chain combines TRBV30 with TRBJ1-6; TRBD1 might be the D (5 bases). V dropped 4 bases and J dropped 7 bases, with 14 bases sitting between them. The germline gives CDR1 GTSNPN, CDR2 SVGIG (reference sequence). CDR3 size: 14 residues. The CDR3 DNA reads TGTGCCTGGATGCGGGGGTCTCTAAATTCACCCCTCCACTTT. It specifies CAWMRGSLNSPLHF.

The rearrangement joins TRBV7-9 to TRBJ2-7; D is perhaps TRBD2 (6 bases). Trimming left V 7 bases short and J 0 bases short, with 10 bases between. The CDR3 sequence is 13 residues long. Germline V gene lookup returns CDR1 SEHNR and CDR2 FQNEAQ (reference sequence). DNA for the CDR3: TGTGCCAGCACCCCGGAGGGCTCCTACGAGCAGTACTTC. Translation gives CASTPEGSYEQYF.

This chain links TRBV7-2 with TRBJ1-1; 11 bases are a match to TRBD1. The CDR3 runs 15 residues. Looked up from germline, CDR1 is SGHTA and CDR2 is FQGNSA. Germline trimming cut 7 bases from V and 4 bases from J; bases unmatched to any gene: 8. CDR3 DNA sequence: TGTGCCAGCATAAGAGGTGGACAGGGGGCCACTGAAGCTTTCTTT. Its translation: CASIRGGQGATEAFF. Using reference TRBV7-2 and TRBJ1-1 for the parts outside the CDR3, the full variable domain is GAGVSQSPSNKVTEKGKDVELRCDPISGHTALYWYRQSLGQGLEFLIYFQGNSAPDKSGLPSDRFSAERTGGSVSTLTIQRTQQEDSAVYLCASIRGGQGATEAFFGQGTRLTVV.

This clone was seen just once. The chain joins TRBV4-1 to TRBJ2-3, with 10 bases lining up with TRBD2. V lost 4 bases, J lost 2 bases, and 6 bases stayed unmatched. This CDR3 region has 16 residues. CDR1 is MGHRA and CDR2 is YSYEKL in the germline V gene. CDR3 DNA: TGCGCCAGCAGCCCTACCAGCGGGGGGGCCACAGATACGCAGTATTTT. Amino acid sequence: CASSPTSGGATDTQYF.

V and J are TRBV7-2 and TRBJ2-7; 7 nucleotides match TRBD2. The CDR3 contains 15 residues. Trimming cost V 6 bases and J 2 bases; bases outside gene matches: 10. CDR1 SGHTA and CDR2 FQGNSA come from the germline V gene. The CDR3 region is CASRPTSARTYEQYF. DNA for the CDR3: TGTGCCAGCAGACCAACTAGCGCCCGGACCTACGAGCAGTACTTC.

The chain carries TRBV11-2 and TRBJ1-1; maybe TRBD1 (6 bases). With 3 bases removed from V and 1 base from J, the gap between germline ends came to 12 bases. This CDR3 is built from 15 residues. Germline CDR1 SGHAT, CDR2 FQNNGV. For the CDR3, the DNA is TGTGCCAGCAGCTTCAACAGGGCACCGAACACTGAAGCTTTCTTT. Translating gives CASSFNRAPNTEAFF.

The chain has TRBV19 and TRBJ1-1; TRBD1 aligns across 8 bases. The CDR3 extends over 11 amino acids. The germline V gene encodes CDR1 LNHDA and CDR2 SQIVND (reference sequence). The V segment lost 7 bases and the J segment 8 bases; nucleotides outside the gene matches: 3. The CDR3 nucleotides are TGTGCCAGTACCTGGGACAGGGAAGCTTTCTTT. This translates into CASTWDREAFF.

This clone was observed a few times. This CDR3 is CATSRDVFQETQYF. CDR3 nucleotide sequence: TGTGCCACCAGCAGAGATGTCTTCCAAGAGACCCAGTACTTC. The V call is TRBV15, the J call TRBJ2-5; D remains ambiguous. V lost 0 bases and J 1 base, leaving 6 bases between the germline ends. Germline CDR1 LNHNV, CDR2 YYDKDF (reference sequence). The length of the CDR3 is 14 residues.

V is TRBV25-1 and J is TRBJ2-2; 12 nucleotides agree with TRBD1. Losses at the gene ends were 5 bases for V and 6 bases for J; bases not matched to a gene: 4. Per germline, CDR1 MGHDK and CDR2 SYGVNS. The CDR3 is 15 amino acids. CDR3 DNA: TGTGCCAGCAGTCGGGACAGGGGGCTGCCCGGGGAGCTGTTTTTT. This sequence encodes CASSRDRGLPGELFF. Full variable domain (remainder filled in from reference TRBV25-1 and TRBJ2-2): EADIYQTPRYLVIGTGKKITLECSQTMGHDKMYWYQQDPGMELHLIHYSYGVNSTEKGDLSSESTVSRIRTEHFPLTLESARPSHTSQYLCASSRDRGLPGELFFGEGSRLTVL.

The V and J genes are TRBV7-8 and TRBJ2-7; TRBD1 aligns across 7 bases. Trimming removed 6 bases from V and 5 bases from J; junction bases left unmatched: 7. This CDR3 has 13 residues. The germline V gene encodes CDR1 SGHVS and CDR2 FQNEAQ. CDR3 DNA: TGTGCCAGCAGACAAGGGACAGCTGACGAGCAGTACTTC. It translates to CASRQGTADEQYF.

The chain is built from TRBV6-5 and TRBJ1-6; TRBD1 is a possible D gene (5 bases). This CDR3 is 12 amino acids long. V lost 7 bases, J lost 10 bases, and 11 bases lay in between. In germline, CDR1 is MNHEY, CDR2 SVGAGI. CDR3 sequence (DNA): TGTGCCAGCACCCCAGGGTTCTCACCCCTCCACTTT. Its protein is CASTPGFSPLHF.

The chain couples TRBV6-2 or TRBV6-3 to TRBJ2-7, with D tentatively TRBD1 (6 bases). The germline V gene has CDR1 MNHEY and CDR2 SVGEGT. Trimming cost V 2 bases and J 1 base, with 18 bases left between them. The CDR3 is 17 residues long. CDR3 residues: CASSYPSKGEISYEQYF. CDR3 DNA sequence: TGTGCCAGCAGTTACCCCTCTAAGGGGGAGATATCCTACGAGCAGTACTTC.

The rearrangement uses TRBV11-2 and TRBJ1-2; weak D call: TRBD1 (5 bases). V was clipped by 5 bases and J by 1 base, with 14 bases between them. This CDR3 region has 15 residues. CDR1 and CDR2 from the germline V gene are SGHAT and FQNNGV. CDR3 sequence reads: CASSLGMGGNYGYTF. The DNA for the CDR3 is TGTGCCAGCAGCCTAGGGATGGGGGGTAACTATGGCTACACCTTC.

Regarding this clone: At one end, the junction sequence differs from germline, possibly due to a read error. This chain links TRBV7-8 with TRBJ1-1; tentatively, D is TRBD1 (5 bases). CDR3 length equals 14 residues. CDR1 is SGHVS, CDR2 FQNEAQ, per germline. CDR3 protein: CASSSPGLKTEAFF. The CDR3 DNA follows: TGTGCCAGCAGCTCCCCAGGGTTGAAGACTGAAGCTTTCTTT.

This chain uses TRBV5-1 with TRBJ1-5, with TRBD1 matching 7 bases. With 2 bases clipped from V and 3 bases from J, the junction kept 2 bases outside the gene matches. The CDR3 is 14 amino acids. Per the germline V gene, CDR1 is SGHRS and CDR2 is YFSETQ. The CDR3, as DNA: TGCGCCAGCAGCTTACAGGGGAACAATCAGCCCCAGCATTTT. Its translation is CASSLQGNNQPQHF. Full variable domain (missing parts from reference TRBV5-1 and TRBJ1-5): KAGVTQTPRYLIKTRGQQVTLSCSPISGHRSVSWYQQTPGQGLQFLFEYFSETQRNKGNFPGRFSGRQFSNSRSEMNVSTLELGDSALYLCASSLQGNNQPQHFGDGTRLSIL.

The chain recombines TRBV27 with TRBJ2-2, with 11 bases that match TRBD2. CDR3 size: 19 residues. Looked up from germline, CDR1 is MNHEY and CDR2 is SMNVEV (reference sequence). Unmatched junction bases numbered 13, after V lost 4 bases and J lost 3 bases. The CDR3 bases are TGTGCCAGCAGTTCCCGGGATTGGCGACTAGCGGGGTACACCGGGGAGCTGTTTTTT. Protein: CASSSRDWRLAGYTGELFF.

This clone was observed a few times. The chain has TRBV9 and TRBJ1-1; 9 positions match TRBD1. Germline-derived CDR1 and CDR2 are SGDLS and YYNGEE. V lost 1 base, J lost 5 bases, and 3 bases stayed unmatched. The CDR3 is 14 residues long. CDR3 sequence (DNA): TGTGCCAGCAGCGTATCACAGGGGGCAACTGAAGCTTTCTTT. Its translation is CASSVSQGATEAFF.

The V call is TRBV11-1, the J call TRBJ1-2, with D uncertain. Trimming took 3 bases from V and 3 from J, leaving 14 bases between them. Germline CDR1 and CDR2: SGHAT and FQDESV (reference sequence). The CDR3 is made up of 15 amino acids. Here the CDR3 reads CASSFVGRGDYGYTF. The CDR3 coding sequence is TGTGCCAGCAGCTTTGTAGGACGGGGAGACTATGGCTACACCTTC. The full variable domain, in which reference TRBV11-1 and TRBJ1-2 provide the parts outside the CDR3, is EAEVAQSPRYKITEKSQAVAFWCDPISGHATLYWYRQILGQGPELLVQFQDESVVDDSQLPKDRFSAERLKGVDSTLKIQPAELGDSAMYLCASSFVGRGDYGYTFGSGTRLTVV.

The rearrangement links TRBV10-3 to TRBJ2-5; 13 nucleotides match TRBD2. This CDR3 is 16 amino acids long. From germline, CDR1 is ENHRY and CDR2 SYGVKD. V lost 6 bases and J lost 1; bases outside the gene matches: 5. CDR3 residues: CAIRPGLAGLQETQYF. CDR3 coding DNA: TGTGCCATCAGACCGGGACTAGCGGGGCTCCAAGAGACCCAGTACTTC.

The J gene is TRBJ2-7, the V gene TRBV13; TRBD1 aligns across 8 bases. The V segment lost 5 bases and the J segment 0 bases; nucleotides outside the gene matches: 6. The CDR3 spans 15 residues. CDR1 PRHDT and CDR2 FYEKMQ come from the germline V gene (reference sequence). The CDR3 nucleotides are TGTGCCAGCAGCGCCGGACAGGGATCCTCCTACGAGCAGTACTTC. Translating gives CASSAGQGSSYEQYF.

The chain recombines TRBV11-2 with TRBJ2-7, with D maybe TRBD1 (6 bases). This CDR3 is 14 amino acids long. CDR1 is SGHAT and CDR2 is FQNNGV in the germline V gene. Trimming took off 5 bases at V and 5 bases at J, with 16 bases between the two ends. This CDR3 reads CASSPRVWDNEQYF. CDR3 in DNA: TGTGCCAGCAGCCCAAGGGTTTGGGACAACGAGCAGTACTTC. The full variable domain, rest sourced from reference TRBV11-2 and TRBJ2-7, is EAGVAQSPRYKIIEKRQSVAFWCNPISGHATLYWYQQILGQGPKLLIQFQNNGVVDDSQLPKDRFSAERLKGVDSTLKIQPAKLEDSAVYLCASSPRVWDNEQYFGPGTRLTVT.

J is TRBJ1-3 and V is TRBV2; TRBD1 matches 10 bases. V was pared by 4 bases and J by 5 bases, with 8 bases of the junction left unmatched. Germline CDR1 reads SNHLY; CDR2 reads FYNNEI. This CDR3 has 16 residues. The CDR3 DNA reads TGTGCCAGCAGTGTAGGGACAGGGGTGAAGAGAAACACCATATATTTT. Translating gives CASSVGTGVKRNTIYF.